The clone carrying this T cell receptor (beta chain) was picked up many times. Its antigen remains unidentified. These data originate in a study of T-cell reconstitution after alpha-beta-depleted transplantation in children. The authors prepared the TCRbeta library with unique molecular identifiers. TCRdb re-derived calls from the PCR reads in MiXCR, one entry per CDR3 protein. This repertoire shows 210,000 or so distinct CDR3 sequences, approximately 10% found once; its top ten account for over 25%. Regarding the study as a whole: Newly produced T cells mostly accounted for T-cell counts and diversity one year post-transplant.

Between the trimmed V and J ends, which lost 0 bases and 6 bases, there was a span of 4 bases. The CDR3 is 12 amino acids. From germline, CDR1 is SGHTA and CDR2 FQGNSA. The sample consisted of PBMCs, taken before TCRalphabeta/CD19-depleted stem cell transplant. This chain uses TRBV7-2 with TRBJ2-3; no definite D call. The TCR comes from a child less than two years old with acute myeloid leukemia, due to receive a stem cell transplant. The CDR3: CASSLARDTQYF. The CDR3 DNA sequence: TGTGCCAGCAGCTTAGCCAGGGATACGCAGTATTTT.